Listed below are T cell receptor beta chains from one sample, sequenced in a study of a mutant IDH1 vaccine in newly diagnosed glioma. The table came from immunoSEQ multiplex PCR; TCRdb's copy has only in-frame clones and leaves some out. The sample consists of 50,000 to 75,000 clones, roughly 68% of them appearing once. These TCRs are of unknown antigen specificity. Sample: PBMCs, taken from a glioma patient whose treatment included an IDH1 peptide vaccine. The source is a man between 50 and 59 years old with glioma. The CDR3 runs from the conserved cysteine through the conserved F or W. The D gene is left open where the match is weak. Clone size is not always given. Where it is, it says once, few, many or a class for expanded clones.

clone size,D gene,J gene,V gene,CDR3 DNA,CDR3 protein
-,-,TRBJ2-1,TRBV30,TGTGCCTGGAGTGTACCAGGGGGGCTCTCCTACAATGAGCAGTTCTTC,CAWSVPGGLSYNEQFF
-,-,TRBJ2-6,TRBV7-9,TGTGCCAGCAGCTCTCCGGGGGCTGGGGCCAACGTCCTGACTTTC,CASSSPGAGANVLTF
-,-,TRBJ2-5,TRBV2,TGTGCCAGCAGTCCAGATGCCGCCCAGTACTTC,CASSPDAAQYF
-,-,TRBJ1-2,TRBV9,TGTGCCAGCAGCGTCGGCCGGGAAGGTTATGGCTACACCTTC,CASSVGREGYGYTF
-,-,TRBJ2-5,TRBV2,TGTGCCAGCAGCCTTTCGACTCTCCGAGGGGAGACCCAGTACTTC,CASSLSTLRGETQYF
-,-,TRBJ2-2,TRBV6-6,TGTGCCGGCCAGGGAGATCCCGGGGAGCTGTTTTTT,CAGQGDPGELFF
-,TRBD1,TRBJ2-5,TRBV6-1,TGTGCCAGCAGTGAAACAGGGGGCCAAGAGACCCAGTACTTC,CASSETGGQETQYF
-,TRBD1,TRBJ1-3,TRBV4-3,TGCGCCAGCAGCCACGTTCAGGGGGCAGCCTCAGGAAACACCATATATTTT,CASSHVQGAASGNTIYF
-,TRBD2,TRBJ2-7,TRBV19,TGTGCCAGTAGTATATGGGGGGGACGGTACGAGCAGTACTTC,CASSIWGGRYEQYF
-,-,TRBJ1-1,TRBV7-9,TGTGCCAGCAGCTTAAGTATCCGGGCCCGCACTGAAGCTTTCTTT,CASSLSIRARTEAFF
medium-sized,-,TRBJ1-1,TRBV19,TGTGCCAGTAGGATAGGGGACACTGAAGCTTTCTTT,CASRIGDTEAFF
few,TRBD1,TRBJ1-1,TRBV6-1,TGTGCCAGCATCCACAGGGACAGGTCTAACCCTGAAGCTTTCTTT,CASIHRDRSNPEAFF
-,-,TRBJ2-7,TRBV5-5,TGTGCCAGCAGCTTAGCAGCATCCTCCTACGAGCAGTACTTC,CASSLAASSYEQYF
-,-,TRBJ2-3,TRBV5-1,TGCGCCAGCAGCGGCCAGGGGGGAGATACGCAGTATTTT,CASSGQGGDTQYF
-,TRBD1,TRBJ2-7,TRBV5-4,TGTGCCAGCAGCCCGACAGGGGATAACGAGCAGTACTTC,CASSPTGDNEQYF
-,-,TRBJ1-5,TRBV5-1,TGCGCCAGCAGCTTGGGAACGGAGGCGGGAAGCAATCAGCCCCAGCATTTT,CASSLGTEAGSNQPQHF
-,-,TRBJ2-5,TRBV7-8,TGTGCCAGCAGCCCACCTACCTGGGAGACCCAGTACTTC,CASSPPTWETQYF
-,-,TRBJ2-7,TRBV27,TGTGCCAGCAGTTTAGGGACACGTTACGAGCAGTACTTC,CASSLGTRYEQYF
-,TRBD2,TRBJ2-1,TRBV7-9,TGTGCCAGCAGCTTAGGACTAGCGGGGACCAATGAGCAGTTCTTC,CASSLGLAGTNEQFF
-,TRBD1,TRBJ1-6,TRBV7-8,TGTGCCAGCAGCTCAGGGACAGCCCCGGTGTTCTATAATTCACCCCTCCACTTT,CASSSGTAPVFYNSPLHF
-,-,TRBJ1-1,TRBV5-1,TGCGCCAGCAGCTTTAACCCGGGCGGGGGCACTGAAGCTTTCTTT,CASSFNPGGGTEAFF
-,-,TRBJ2-7,TRBV14,TGTGCCAGCAGCCAAGAGGGGGCAGGGAGCCTCGAGCAGTACTTC,CASSQEGAGSLEQYF
-,TRBD2,TRBJ2-1,TRBV7-9,TGTGCCAGCAGCTTAGGGCGGGAGCCCTACAATGAGCAGTTCTTC,CASSLGREPYNEQFF
-,TRBD1,TRBJ1-2,TRBV5-1,TGCGCCAGCAGCCCGGGGACAGCCTCAGCTAACTATGGCTACACCTTC,CASSPGTASANYGYTF
few,-,TRBJ1-1,TRBV9,TGTGCCAGCAGTCCCGGGAACACTGAAGCTTTCTTT,CASSPGNTEAFF
-,-,TRBJ2-3,TRBV5-6,TGTGCCAGCAGCAAATTAAGGACTCCTAGCACAGATACGCAGTATTTT,CASSKLRTPSTDTQYF
-,-,TRBJ2-7,TRBV10-3,TGTGCCATCAGTCCGGGACTCGACCGGGGAGAGCAGTACTTC,CAISPGLDRGEQYF
-,TRBD1,TRBJ1-6,TRBV4-1,TGCGCCAGCAGCCAAGGGATGGGGACAGGGGTAATTTCACCCCTCCACTTT,CASSQGMGTGVISPLHF
-,-,TRBJ1-4,TRBV19,TGTGCCAGTAGTCCCCCGACGGCGACTACGGGTGAAAAACTGTTTTTT,CASSPPTATTGEKLFF
-,-,TRBJ2-1,TRBV5-8,TGTGCCAGTAGCTTTCTAGGCAATGAGCAGTTCTTC,CASSFLGNEQFF
few,TRBD2,TRBJ2-2,TRBV7-2,TGTGCCAGCAGTTCTCAGAGCGGGGGGGCCGGGGAGCTGTTTTTT,CASSSQSGGAGELFF
-,-,TRBJ2-1,TRBV2,TGTGCCAGCAGACCGACCGGCCGGGAGCAGTTCTTC,CASRPTGREQFF
once,TRBD1,TRBJ2-6,TRBV4-3,TGCGCCAGCAGCCAAGGGACAGGGTTGACTGGGGCCAACGTCCTGACTTTC,CASSQGTGLTGANVLTF
-,-,TRBJ2-2,TRBV4-3,TGCGCCAGCAGCTACGGCCTGCGCGCCGGGGAGCTGTTTTTT,CASSYGLRAGELFF
-,TRBD2,TRBJ2-1,TRBV4-3,TGCGCCAGCAGCCGTGTAGCGGGGTTTGAGCAGTTCTTC,CASSRVAGFEQFF
-,TRBD1,TRBJ1-2,TRBV5-3,TGTGCTACCCGGGACAGGGGCAAGGGGGAGGGGGGCTACACCTTC,CATRDRGKGEGGYTF
-,-,TRBJ1-1,TRBV12-5,TGTGCTAGTGGACCCGGTGGCGGCACTGAAGCTTTCTTT,CASGPGGGTEAFF
-,TRBD1,TRBJ1-6,TRBV5-4,TGTGCCAGCAGCTTGCTGACGACAGGGAATAATTCACCCCTCCACTTT,CASSLLTTGNNSPLHF
-,-,TRBJ1-1,TRBV29-1,TGCAGCGTTGAAAAGTCTGTTGAAGCTTTCTTT,CSVEKSVEAFF
-,TRBD1,TRBJ1-1,TRBV7-9,TGTGCCAGCAGCCGAGGGGGCCTAAACACTGAAGCTTTCTTT,CASSRGGLNTEAFF
-,-,TRBJ1-5,TRBV20-1,TGCAGTGCTAGTAGTGGATCTCCCCAGCATTTT,CSASSGSPQHF
-,TRBD2,TRBJ2-1,TRBV4-3,TGCGCCAGCAGCCAGTCCCATGGACTAGCGGGGGATCCAAGGTACAATGAGCAGTTCTTC,CASSQSHGLAGDPRYNEQFF
-,-,TRBJ1-5,TRBV18,TGTGCCAGCTCACCATCAGGGACTAATCAGCCCCAGCATTTT,CASSPSGTNQPQHF
-,-,TRBJ2-7,TRBV4-1,TGCGCCAGCAGCCAAGTTTGGGGTAGCGAGCAGTACTTC,CASSQVWGSEQYF
-,-,TRBJ1-5,TRBV28,TGTGCCAGCCAACGGGACAACTTGCCCCAGCATTTT,CASQRDNLPQHF